This TCR beta chain appears in the sequencing data of a study of T-cell memory formation after mild COVID-19. Study-level results: Chiefly within CM and EM were the contracting CD4+ clones; CD8+ ones were within EMRA. The pre-infection memory compartment contained some responding clones, suggesting cross-reactive memory joined.

On this clonotype: Its antigen is currently unknown.

The germline V gene has CDR1 ENHRY and CDR2 SYGVKD. V was clipped by 6 bases and J by 3 bases, with 9 bases between them. CDR3 length: 13 amino acids. One entry per CDR3 protein, called by TCRdb with MiXCR from the 5' RACE reads. In the table there are hundreds of thousands of distinct CDR3 sequences, about 16% of which are singletons. The sequenced sample was PBMCs or a T cell subset sorted from them (not recorded which). The chain combines TRBV10-3 with TRBJ1-5; maybe TRBD1 (5 bases). This clonotype was sampled from a man in his late teens or twenties who had mild COVID-19 (a few samples of this study predate the infection). Cell type and time point are not known. CDR3 nucleotides: TGTGCCATCAGGGTAGGGGACAATCAGCCCCAGCATTTT. Protein sequence: CAIRVGDNQPQHF.